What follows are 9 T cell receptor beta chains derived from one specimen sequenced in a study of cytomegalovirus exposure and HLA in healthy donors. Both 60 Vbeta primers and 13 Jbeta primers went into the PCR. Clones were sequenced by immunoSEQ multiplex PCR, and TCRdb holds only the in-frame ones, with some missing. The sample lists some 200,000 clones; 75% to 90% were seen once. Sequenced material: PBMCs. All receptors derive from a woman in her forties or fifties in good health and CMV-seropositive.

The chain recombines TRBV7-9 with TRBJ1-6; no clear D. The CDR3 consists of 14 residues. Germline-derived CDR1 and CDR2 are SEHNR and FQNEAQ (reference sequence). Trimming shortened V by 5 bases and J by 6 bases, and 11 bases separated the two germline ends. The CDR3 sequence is CASSPAAVNSPLHF. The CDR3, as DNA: TGTGCCAGCAGCCCCGCCGCGGTTAATTCACCCCTCCACTTT.

The CDR3 loop reads CASSYQGVNTEAFF. The CDR3, as DNA: TGTGCCAGCAGTTATCAGGGGGTGAACACTGAAGCTTTCTTT. This chain uses TRBV6-1 with TRBJ1-1, with 7 bases fitting TRBD1. This CDR3 has 14 amino acids. The ends lost 5 bases at V and 0 bases at J; junction bases unmatched: 3. From germline, CDR1 is MNHNS and CDR2 SASEGT.

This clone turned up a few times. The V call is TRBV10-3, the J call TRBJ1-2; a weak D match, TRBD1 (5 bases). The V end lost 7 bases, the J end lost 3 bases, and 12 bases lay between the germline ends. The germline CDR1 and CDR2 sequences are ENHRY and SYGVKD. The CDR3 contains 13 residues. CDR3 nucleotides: TGTGCCATCACCCACTCGGGGGACTATGGCTACACCTTC. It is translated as CAITHSGDYGYTF.

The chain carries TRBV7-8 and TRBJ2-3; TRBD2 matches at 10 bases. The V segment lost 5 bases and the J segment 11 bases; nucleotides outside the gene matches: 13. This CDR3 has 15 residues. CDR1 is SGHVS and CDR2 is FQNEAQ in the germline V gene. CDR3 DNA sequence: TGTGCCAGCAGCCCCCCCAGCGGGGGGGCCTTGAAGCAGTATTTT. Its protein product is CASSPPSGGALKQYF.

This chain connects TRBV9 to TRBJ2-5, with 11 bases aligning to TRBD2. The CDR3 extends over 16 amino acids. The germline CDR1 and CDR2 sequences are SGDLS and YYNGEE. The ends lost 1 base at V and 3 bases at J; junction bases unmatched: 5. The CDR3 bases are TGTGCCAGCAGCGTATTGGGACTAGCGGAGAAAGAGACCCAGTACTTC. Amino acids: CASSVLGLAEKETQYF.

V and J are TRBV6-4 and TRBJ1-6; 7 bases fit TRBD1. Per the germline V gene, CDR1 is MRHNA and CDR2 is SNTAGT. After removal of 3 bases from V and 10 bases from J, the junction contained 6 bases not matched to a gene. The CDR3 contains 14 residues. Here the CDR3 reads CASSEDSGGSPLHF. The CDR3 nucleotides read TGTGCCAGCAGTGAAGATTCAGGGGGGTCACCCCTCCACTTT.

The CDR3 DNA reads as TGTGCCAGCAGCTTAGGAGGAGGGACAGGGTATGGAAACACCATATATTTT. Translation gives CASSLGGGTGYGNTIYF. The chain joins TRBV7-8 to TRBJ1-3; TRBD1 agrees at 9 bases. The CDR3 contains 17 residues. J gave up 3 bases and V 1 base, and 7 bases lay outside the gene matches. Germline CDR1 and CDR2: SGHVS and FQNEAQ.

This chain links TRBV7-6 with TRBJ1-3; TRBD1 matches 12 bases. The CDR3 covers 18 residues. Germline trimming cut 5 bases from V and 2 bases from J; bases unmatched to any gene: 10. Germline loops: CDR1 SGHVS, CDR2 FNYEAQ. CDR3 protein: CASSPSGTGGATGNTIYF. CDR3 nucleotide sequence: TGTGCCAGCAGCCCGAGTGGGACAGGGGGCGCAACTGGAAACACCATATATTTT.

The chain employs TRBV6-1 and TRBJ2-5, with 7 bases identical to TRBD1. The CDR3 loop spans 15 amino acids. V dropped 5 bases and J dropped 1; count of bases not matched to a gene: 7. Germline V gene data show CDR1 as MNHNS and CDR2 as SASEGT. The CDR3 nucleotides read TGTGCCAGCAGTAAAGGGGGACAGATCCAAGAGACCCAGTACTTC. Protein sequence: CASSKGGQIQETQYF.